The source of this T cell receptor (beta chain) is a study of breast tumors, draining lymph nodes, adjacent tissues (TCRdb year 2016). Broadly, across the study: Breast cancer patients provided tumor, adjacent nontumor tissue and axillary lymph nodes, and the study compared the TCR beta repertoires across these three sources. The study aimed to assess the relationships and possible T-cell exchange between tumor, surrounding tissue and draining lymph node repertoires in human breast cancer.

V lost 10 bases and J lost 5 bases, and the count of bases not matched to a germline gene is 4. The germline V gene specifies ENHRY as CDR1 and SYGVKD as CDR2. From the cysteine up to the phenylalanine, the CDR3 has a length of 13 residues. CDR3 DNA only is kept here, 39 bases in frame from base 1. Sequencing used an Illumina HiSeq 2000. Multiplex PCR amplification was used to build the TCR beta chain libraries. The amplified TCR beta chain products were analyzed by high-throughput sequencing. TCRdb reworked the public reads: Q25 trimming with fastp, MiXCR clone assembly, productive beta chains retained. Under each unique CDR3 protein, matching rows form one entry showing the most common genes and DNA. Present in this sample are about 200,000 distinct CDR3 sequences, 30% to 40% of which were seen just once. The ten top clones hold 4% to 5.5% of the sample. Paper-wide results and their limitations: In luminal-like breast cancer, tumor and nontumor tissue repertoires resembled each other significantly more than in basal-like breast cancer. The data were considered consistent with the idea that most tumor T cells come from the lymph node and then expand in tumor tissue. T-cell repertoire diversity in tumors was found to be lower than in lymph nodes but higher than in nontumor tissue, and preferential V and J gene usage was observed. The conclusion that tumor T cells originate in lymph nodes was framed as consistent with a hypothesis rather than directly demonstrated.

The axillary draining lymph nodes of breast cancer patients were the source of the lymph node samples. At least ten counts were recorded for this clonotype. It lacks a known antigen. No qualities accompany the bases; no much larger clone lies one base away. This receptor was obtained from a female donor with breast cancer. Some clones in this sample may be carry-over from other donors' samples. The material sequenced was axillary lymph node tissue. The chain links TRBV10-3 with TRBJ2-1, with TRBD1 identical over 11 junction bases. The CDR3 protein: CATGTGGDNEQFF. At the DNA level, the sequence is TGTGCCACCGGGACAGGGGGAGACAATGAGCAGTTCTTC.